This T cell receptor (beta chain) was identified in a study of regulatory T cells in long-lasting Graves disease. The time point: newly diagnosed GD, antithyroid drugs for less than 3 months. The TCR library used RNA extracted from PBMCs. A note on this clonotype: Its antigen is not identified.

Germline V gives CDR1 MDHEN, CDR2 SYDVKM. The ends lost 5 bases at V and 8 bases at J; junction bases unmatched: 12. The CDR3 covers 16 residues. Study-wide results and caveats: Samples came from peripheral blood alone, without thyroid tissue.

Sequencing libraries for TCR beta were prepared with iRepertoire HTBI primers and Arm-PCR of CDR3 regions. TCRdb passed the multiplex PCR reads through MiXCR, listing each CDR3 protein once. The repertoire consists of just over 600,000 distinct CDR3 sequences, with roughly 15% occurring once and the leading ten covering around a sixth. These sequences were also reported in another study, on T cells in Graves' hyperthyroidism and ophthalmopathy.

The sequence came from a woman aged 25-40 years with Graves disease. The source was peripheral blood mononuclear cells (PBMCs), collected at new diagnosis, from a patient treated with antithyroid drugs. This chain links TRBV28 with TRBJ1-2; 12 bases match TRBD1. CDR3 in amino acids: CASSLPGQGAREGYTF. The DNA of the CDR3 is TGTGCCAGCAGTCTCCCGGGACAGGGGGCTCGTGAGGGCTACACCTTC.